One sample yielded the 27 T cell receptor beta chains listed below, sequenced in a study of a mutant IDH1 vaccine in newly diagnosed glioma. Specified time point: week 5, during vaccination. The investigators gave 300 ug of mutant IDH1 20-mer peptide in each vaccine dose, together with topical imiquimod. No antigen has been identified for these receptors. TCRdb's copy holds only in-frame clones and misses some; the assay was immunoSEQ multiplex PCR. Among over 30,000 clones listed, just under 85% were seen once. The material sequenced was PBMCs, taken from a glioma patient whose treatment included an IDH1 peptide vaccine. The receptors stem from a man under 40 with glioma.

This clone was seen a few times. The rearrangement joins TRBV4-1 to TRBJ1-5; TRBD1 is a possible D gene (5 bases). Trimming took 2 bases from V and 5 from J, leaving 19 bases between them. The CDR3 has 17 residues. Germline CDR1 is MGHRA and CDR2 is YSYEKL. Here the CDR3 DNA reads TGCGCCAGCAGCCAAAGGGACCTAAAATTATCTCATCAGCCCCAGCATTTT. Protein sequence: CASSQRDLKLSHQPQHF.

This chain uses TRBV6-6 with TRBJ2-7, with 10 bases aligning to TRBD1. The trim removed 8 bases at V and 5 bases at J, leaving 6 bases unmatched. Germline V gene data show CDR1 as MNHNY and CDR2 as SVGAGI (reference sequence). This CDR3 comprises 13 residues. CDR3 in DNA: TGTGCCAGCCCCGGACAGGGGGGGAACGAGCAGTACTTC. Translated: CASPGQGGNEQYF.

In this sample, this clone turned up once. The rearrangement links TRBV5-1 to TRBJ1-5; D is unresolved. V gave up 7 bases and J gave up 0 bases, with 5 bases separating them. Germline CDR1 SGHRS, CDR2 YFSETQ. The CDR3 contains 12 residues. The CDR3 here is CASGDSNQPQHF. Written as DNA, the CDR3 is TGCGCCAGCGGGGATAGCAATCAGCCCCAGCATTTT.

The CDR3 nucleotides are TGTGCCAGCAGCTCGGGGGGCAGTTTTTACGAGCAGTACTTC. It specifies CASSSGGSFYEQYF. The V gene is TRBV5-4, the J gene TRBJ2-7; tentative D call: TRBD2 (7 bases). This CDR3 has 14 residues. Germline V gene lookup returns CDR1 SGHNT and CDR2 YYREEE (reference sequence). The germline V and J ends were trimmed by 3 bases and 4 bases, with 14 bases remaining between them.

The chain employs TRBV6-5 and TRBJ2-5; no definite D call. Germline CDR1 MNHEY, CDR2 SVGAGI. Trimming cost V 8 bases and J 4 bases, with 14 bases left between them. This CDR3 comprises 13 residues. In nucleotides, the CDR3 is TGTGCCAGCCACGCACCCGGGTCAGAGACCCAGTACTTC. Amino acids: CASHAPGSETQYF.

The chain links TRBV13 to TRBJ2-1; D might be TRBD1 or TRBD2, each matching 5 bases. This CDR3 is built from 17 residues. Trimming took 0 bases from V and 0 from J, leaving 12 bases between them. Germline-derived CDR1 and CDR2 are PRHDT and FYEKMQ (reference sequence). CDR3: CASSLGRRGVSYNEQFF. The CDR3 region has the DNA TGTGCCAGCAGCTTAGGCCGAAGGGGAGTCTCCTACAATGAGCAGTTCTTC.

This clone appeared a few times. V is TRBV5-1 and J is TRBJ1-4; TRBD1 is a possible D gene (5 bases). The ends were cut back, 4 bases at V and 2 bases at J, with 15 bases in the middle. The CDR3 extends over 16 amino acids. Germline CDR1 SGHRS, CDR2 YFSETQ. The CDR3 region is CASSVRTGGTNEKLFF. Here the CDR3 DNA reads TGCGCCAGCAGCGTAAGAACAGGAGGGACTAATGAAAAACTGTTTTTT.

The chain combines TRBV7-8 with TRBJ1-2; D is undetermined. Germline-derived CDR1 and CDR2 are SGHVS and FQNEAQ. The CDR3 is 13 residues long. V lost 1 base to trimming and J lost 8 bases, with 11 bases between them. The CDR3 DNA reads as TGTGCCAGCAGCTTAGACCGAGGTCAGGGCTACACCTTC. Translated: CASSLDRGQGYTF.

This clone was observed a few times. The chain is built from TRBV28 and TRBJ2-2; D unclear. This CDR3 has 12 residues. Trimming stripped 6 bases from V and 8 bases from J, with 10 bases between. Germline V gives CDR1 MDHEN, CDR2 SYDVKM. The CDR3 nucleotides read TGTGCCAGCAGGGGTGCTTCGGGGGAGCTGTTTTTT. As protein: CASRGASGELFF.

V is TRBV10-1 and J is TRBJ2-5; 13 nucleotides line up with TRBD2. With 6 bases clipped from V and 2 bases from J, the junction kept 3 bases outside the gene matches. Germline V gene data show CDR1 as WNHNN and CDR2 as SYGVQD (reference sequence). This CDR3 is built from 15 residues. CDR3 sequence reads: CASSGTSGAQETQYF. In DNA form, the CDR3 reads TGCGCCAGCAGCGGGACTAGCGGGGCACAAGAGACCCAGTACTTC.

V gene TRBV9 combines with J gene TRBJ2-7, with 12 bases aligning to TRBD2. This CDR3 region has 14 residues. J gave up 4 bases and V 3 bases, and 2 bases lay outside the gene matches. In germline, CDR1 is SGDLS, CDR2 YYNGEE. The CDR3 here is CASSAGLAGYEQYF. The CDR3 DNA follows: TGTGCCAGCAGCGCCGGACTAGCGGGATACGAGCAGTACTTC.

This clone was counted a few times. The chain combines TRBV11-2 with TRBJ1-4; D ambiguous. Trimming cost V 5 bases and J 8 bases, with 9 bases left between them. This CDR3 comprises 12 residues. CDR1 is SGHAT, CDR2 FQNNGV, per germline. The CDR3 sequence is CASSQTGEKLFF. In nucleotides, the CDR3 is TGTGCCAGCAGCCAGACGGGGGAAAAACTGTTTTTT.

J is TRBJ2-1 and V is TRBV6-1; possible D gene TRBD2, 5 bases. V lost 5 bases to trimming and J lost 12 bases, with 17 bases between them. The V gene's germline CDR1 is MNHNS and CDR2 SASEGT. The length of the CDR3 is 13 residues. The CDR3, as DNA: TGTGCCAGCAGTATGGATAGCGTAAGTGGGCAGTTCTTC. Its protein is CASSMDSVSGQFF.

This rearrangement joins TRBV6-5 to TRBJ2-1; 7 nucleotides match TRBD2. Germline V CDR1 and CDR2: MNHEY, SVGAGI. The CDR3 runs 14 residues. With V trimmed by 6 bases and J by 4 bases, 6 bases remained unmatched. In DNA, the CDR3 is TGTGCCAGCAGCCCACGGGGGGAGTACAATGAGCAGTTCTTC. It codes for CASSPRGEYNEQFF.

V is TRBV13 and J is TRBJ2-2, with 7 positions matching TRBD2. Germline V gene data show CDR1 as PRHDT and CDR2 as FYEKMQ (reference sequence). The CDR3 is 14 residues long. Trimming cost V 5 bases and J 8 bases; bases outside gene matches: 8. CDR3 amino acids: CASSPNGGNGELFF. The CDR3 region has the DNA TGTGCCAGCAGCCCCAACGGGGGGAATGGGGAGCTGTTTTTT.

The chain couples TRBV30 to TRBJ1-2; TRBD1 agrees at 7 bases. Germline assignment: CDR1 GTSNPN and CDR2 SVGIG (reference sequence). The CDR3 runs 14 residues. Trimming cost V 5 bases and J 2 bases; bases outside gene matches: 8. CDR3 loop: CAWDRTGMNYGYTF. The CDR3 DNA is TGTGCCTGGGACCGGACAGGTATGAACTATGGCTACACCTTC.

The chain is built from TRBV4-3 and TRBJ2-7; TRBD1 matches at 8 bases. The germline V gene encodes CDR1 LGHNA and CDR2 YSLEER. CDR3 length: 17 amino acids. After removal of 0 bases from V and 4 bases from J, the junction contained 11 bases not matched to a gene. The CDR3 region is CASSQDSPGGRSYEQYF. The CDR3, as DNA: TGCGCCAGCAGCCAAGACTCCCCAGGGGGCAGGTCGTACGAGCAGTACTTC.

This clone was seen more than once but under ten times. The rearrangement uses TRBV9 and TRBJ2-2; D call uncertain. In germline, CDR1 is SGDLS, CDR2 YYNGEE. This CDR3 contains 12 residues. Trimming cost V 2 bases and J 4 bases, with 3 bases left between them. CDR3 in amino acids: CASSVSTGELFF. DNA for the CDR3: TGTGCCAGCAGCGTCAGCACCGGGGAGCTGTTTTTT. Full variable domain (outside the CDR3, taken from reference TRBV9 and TRBJ2-2): DSGVTQTPKHLITATGQRVTLRCSPRSGDLSVYWYQQSLDQGLQFLIQYYNGEERAKGNILERFSAQQFPDLHSELNLSSLELGDSALYFCASSVSTGELFFGEGSRLTVL.

The V call is TRBV2, the J call TRBJ1-1, with 7 bases aligning to TRBD1. This CDR3 contains 14 residues. V shed 6 bases and J 0 bases; nucleotides not matched to a gene: 4. The germline V gene has CDR1 SNHLY and CDR2 FYNNEI. DNA for the CDR3: TGTGCCAGCAGAGCGACAGGGCTGAACACTGAAGCTTTCTTT. It translates to CASRATGLNTEAFF.

The chain couples TRBV5-1 to TRBJ2-7; TRBD2 matches at 12 bases. CDR1 and CDR2 (germline): SGHRS, YFSETQ. Trimming cost V 4 bases and J 2 bases; bases outside gene matches: 10. The CDR3 covers 17 residues. The CDR3 region has the DNA TGCGCCAGCAGCACACTAGCGGGAGGCCCCGCCGCCTACGAGCAGTACTTC. Translated, it gives CASSTLAGGPAAYEQYF.

V is TRBV1 and J is TRBJ2-7; TRBD2 is the table's D call and was not checked against the DNA. TRBV1 is classified as a pseudogene. The CDR3 is made up of 16 amino acids. The CDR3 sequence is CTSSQVTGDRSYEQYF. In DNA, the CDR3 is TGCACCAGCAGCCAAGTCACGGGAGATCGATCCTACGAGCAGTACTTC.

The chain combines TRBV14 with TRBJ2-7, with 8 bases lining up with TRBD2. V shed 4 bases and J 1 base; nucleotides not matched to a gene: 9. This CDR3 is 16 amino acids long. Germline V gene lookup returns CDR1 SGHDN and CDR2 FVKESK. The CDR3 nucleotides read TGTGCCAGCAGCCTTCTCGGGGGGGGTCCTTCCTACGAGCAGTACTTC. Amino acid sequence: CASSLLGGGPSYEQYF. Complete variable domain (other parts from reference TRBV14 and TRBJ2-7): EAGVTQFPSHSVIEKGQTVTLRCDPISGHDNLYWYRRVMGKEIKFLLHFVKESKQDESGMPNNRFLAERTGGTYSTLKVQPAELEDSGVYFCASSLLGGGPSYEQYFGPGTRLTVT.

This clone is classed as medium-sized (0.01 to 0.1%). The rearrangement uses TRBV6-6 and TRBJ1-1, with a possible D match to TRBD1 (5 bases). CDR3 size: 16 residues. Trimming pared 6 bases from V and 0 bases from J, leaving 17 bases between. CDR1 and CDR2 (germline): MNHNY, SVGAGI (reference sequence). CDR3 coding DNA: TGTGCCAGCAGCCGCCGGGACGGTCCGATGAACACTGAAGCTTTCTTT. Protein: CASSRRDGPMNTEAFF.

This clone was seen a single time. The V gene is TRBV5-6, the J gene TRBJ2-3; D gene uncertain. The germline V gene encodes CDR1 SGHDT and CDR2 YYEEEE. This CDR3 is built from 13 residues. Trimming took off 4 bases at V and 2 bases at J, with 8 bases between the two ends. The CDR3 sequence is CASSTSYTDTQYF. DNA for the CDR3: TGTGCCAGCAGCACCAGTTACACAGATACGCAGTATTTT.

This chain connects TRBV13 to TRBJ2-7, with TRBD1 matching 7 bases. V was clipped by 5 bases and J by 0 bases; unmatched bases: 4. From germline, CDR1 is PRHDT and CDR2 FYEKMQ (reference sequence). The CDR3 totals 14 residues. The CDR3 DNA sequence: TGTGCCAGCAGCCAGGGACAGAGCTCCTACGAGCAGTACTTC. Translated, it gives CASSQGQSSYEQYF.

The chain carries TRBV5-6 and TRBJ2-7; TRBD1 matches 9 bases. CDR1 SGHDT and CDR2 YYEEEE come from the germline V gene. This CDR3 comprises 14 residues. Losses at the gene ends were 5 bases for V and 4 bases for J; bases not matched to a gene: 7. This CDR3 reads CASSAGTGLYEQYF. CDR3 bases: TGTGCCAGCAGTGCCGGGACAGGGTTATACGAGCAGTACTTC.

The rearrangement links TRBV10-3 to TRBJ2-7; 10 bases are shared with TRBD1. The CDR3 spans 13 residues. CDR1 and CDR2 (germline): ENHRY, SYGVKD. V gave up 7 bases and J gave up 4 bases; unmatched junction bases: 4. CDR3 in amino acids: CAITPGQGYEQYF. CDR3 nucleotide sequence: TGTGCCATCACTCCGGGACAGGGGTACGAGCAGTACTTC.